This T cell receptor beta chain was recorded in a study of cytomegalovirus exposure and HLA in healthy donors. Germline V gene sequence: CDR1 SNHLY, CDR2 FYNNEI. The ends were cut back, 4 bases at V and 3 bases at J, with 8 bases in the middle. CDR3 length: 13 residues. Both 60 Vbeta primers and 13 Jbeta primers went into the PCR. Sequencing used immunoSEQ multiplex PCR; TCRdb keeps in-frame clones, though not all of them. The sample holds roughly 200,000 clones; around a tenth are singletons and the top ten take less than 1.5%. The receptor was isolated from a woman in her 30s in good health and CMV-seropositive. The rearrangement links TRBV2 to TRBJ2-3; D not resolved. Sequenced material: PBMCs. In DNA form, the CDR3 reads TGTGCCAGCAGTGTCTTGGCAACAGATACGCAGTATTTT. It encodes CASSVLATDTQYF. The variable domain in full, completed from reference TRBV2 and TRBJ2-3, reads EPEVTQTPSHQVTQMGQEVILRCVPISNHLYFYWYRQILGQKVEFLVSFYNNEISEKSEIFDDQFSVERPDGSNFTLKIRSTKLEDSAMYFCASSVLATDTQYFGPGTRLTVL.